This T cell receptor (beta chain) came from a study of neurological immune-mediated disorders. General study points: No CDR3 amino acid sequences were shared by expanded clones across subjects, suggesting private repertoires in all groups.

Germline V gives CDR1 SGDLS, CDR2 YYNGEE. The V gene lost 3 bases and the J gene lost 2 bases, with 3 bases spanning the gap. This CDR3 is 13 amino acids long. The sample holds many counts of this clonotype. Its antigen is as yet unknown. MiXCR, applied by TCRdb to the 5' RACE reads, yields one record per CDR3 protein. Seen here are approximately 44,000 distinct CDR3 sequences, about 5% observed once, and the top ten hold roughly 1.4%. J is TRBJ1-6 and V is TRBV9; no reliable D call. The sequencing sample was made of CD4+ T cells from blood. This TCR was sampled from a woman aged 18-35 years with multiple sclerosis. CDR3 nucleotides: TGTGCCAGCAGCGGGACCTATAATTCACCCCTCCACTTT. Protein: CASSGTYNSPLHF.